The 27 T cell receptor beta chains below were found in one sample sequenced in a study of blood T cell repertoires in COVID-19. Repertoires were generated with immunoSEQ multiplex PCR, while TCRdb's copy carries only in-frame clones and drops some. The sample lists some 250,000 clones, roughly 90% occurring once. Sequencing was done on a sample of PBMCs or T cells enriched from blood (not recorded which). The receptors derive from a man aged 40-55 years who had recovered from COVID-19.

V is TRBV5-1 and J is TRBJ2-5; 9 positions match TRBD2. V dropped 0 bases and J dropped 1; count of bases not matched to a gene: 4. This CDR3 has 16 residues. CDR1 and CDR2 (germline): SGHRS, YFSETQ. CDR3 coding DNA: TGCGCCAGCAGCTTGGGCGGGACTAGCACCCAAGAGACCCAGTACTTC. This encodes CASSLGGTSTQETQYF.

V is TRBV7-2 and J is TRBJ1-1; 8 bases match TRBD1. Trimming took 0 bases from V and 1 from J; bases not matched to a gene: 4. Germline loops: CDR1 SGHTA, CDR2 FQGNSA. The CDR3 sequence is 16 residues long. The CDR3 protein is CASSLAGQGPNTEAFF. The CDR3, as DNA: TGTGCCAGCAGCTTAGCCGGACAGGGCCCGAACACTGAAGCTTTCTTT.

CDR3 nucleotide sequence: TGTGCCAGCAGTCAACAGGGGAATCCACCCCTCCACTTT. Translated: CASSQQGNPPLHF. The V gene is TRBV12-3 or TRBV12-4, the J gene TRBJ1-6; TRBD1 matches at 7 bases. J gave up 11 bases and V 5 bases, and 6 bases lay outside the gene matches. This CDR3 contains 13 residues.

The chain couples TRBV12-3 or TRBV12-4 to TRBJ2-5; perhaps TRBD2 as D (6 bases). The length of the CDR3 is 13 residues. V was pared by 6 bases and J by 5 bases, with 13 bases between. CDR3 sequence reads: CASRFSGGETQYF. CDR3 coding DNA: TGTGCCAGCAGGTTTAGCGGAGGGGAGACCCAGTACTTC.

J is TRBJ1-4 and V is TRBV12-5, with D possibly being TRBD1 (5 bases). The germline V gene has CDR1 LGHNT and CDR2 FRNRAP. Trimming took 4 bases from V and 1 from J, leaving 13 bases between them. The CDR3 spans 16 residues. CDR3: CASGSPDQGTNEKLFF. The CDR3 DNA reads as TGTGCTAGTGGTTCGCCAGACCAGGGAACTAATGAAAAACTGTTTTTT.

This chain links TRBV27 with TRBJ2-2; weak D call: TRBD2 (6 bases). The V end was cut by 6 bases, the J end by 1 base, with 12 bases between. CDR3 length: 15 residues. The germline CDR1 and CDR2 sequences are MNHEY and SMNVEV (reference sequence). As DNA, the CDR3 is TGTGCCAGCAGAACTAGCCTGCGGAACACCGGGGAGCTGTTTTTT. Residues: CASRTSLRNTGELFF.

The chain carries TRBV13 and TRBJ2-7, with 7 bases fitting TRBD2. V was pared by 0 bases and J by 3 bases, with 2 bases of the junction left unmatched. The CDR3 spans 14 residues. Germline V gene sequence: CDR1 PRHDT, CDR2 FYEKMQ (reference sequence). CDR3 bases: TGTGCCAGCAGCTTAGGGTTAGCGGGCTACGAGCAGTACTTC. This sequence encodes CASSLGLAGYEQYF.

The chain recombines TRBV5-1 with TRBJ2-1; 8 bases agree with TRBD1. V shed 0 bases and J 9 bases; nucleotides not matched to a gene: 8. In germline, CDR1 is SGHRS, CDR2 YFSETQ. The CDR3 spans 15 residues. CDR3 DNA sequence: TGCGCCAGCAGCTTGGTCCAGGGGGCGACCAGTGAGCAGTTCTTC. Amino acids: CASSLVQGATSEQFF.

J is TRBJ1-5 and V is TRBV5-1; 10 bases agree with TRBD1. This CDR3 spans 14 amino acids. The germline V gene has CDR1 SGHRS and CDR2 YFSETQ. Trimming at V came to 5 bases and at J to 6 bases, leaving 5 bases not matched to a gene. The CDR3 region has the DNA TGCGCCAGCAGTTCCGGGACAGGGGTTCAGCCCCAGCATTTT. Translation: CASSSGTGVQPQHF.

The CDR3 region has the DNA TGTGCCAGCAGCCCTGACAGGGTCGGGTATGGCTACACCTTC. Translated, it gives CASSPDRVGYGYTF. The rearrangement joins TRBV11-2 to TRBJ1-2; 7 nucleotides match TRBD1. This CDR3 contains 14 residues. Germline CDR1 SGHAT, CDR2 FQNNGV. The V and J ends lost 5 bases and 5 bases, in that order; junction bases with no gene match: 8.

This chain joins TRBV15 and TRBJ2-1, with TRBD2 matching 8 bases. Germline V gene lookup returns CDR1 LNHNV and CDR2 YYDKDF (reference sequence). With 0 bases clipped from V and 10 bases from J, the junction kept 8 bases outside the gene matches. The CDR3 length is 15 residues. CDR3 sequence reads: CATSRDAGLAGEQFF. The CDR3 DNA reads TGTGCCACCAGCAGAGATGCAGGACTAGCAGGGGAGCAGTTCTTC.

The chain combines TRBV5-6 with TRBJ2-1; D is possibly TRBD1 (5 bases). CDR3 size: 15 residues. Germline lookup yields CDR1 SGHDT and CDR2 YYEEEE. V lost 2 bases, J lost 0 bases, and 9 bases lay in between. This chain's CDR3 is CASSFRQSSYNEQFF. Written as DNA, the CDR3 is TGTGCCAGCAGCTTTAGACAGAGCTCCTACAATGAGCAGTTCTTC.

This clone was found once. J is TRBJ2-5 and V is TRBV7-2, with TRBD2 as a possible D gene (5 bases). V was trimmed by 5 bases and J by 4 bases, leaving 11 bases between them. Germline values: CDR1 SGHTA, CDR2 FQGNSA. CDR3 length equals 13 residues. CDR3 protein: CASSDRGRETQYF. CDR3 bases: TGTGCCAGCAGCGACCGGGGAAGAGAGACCCAGTACTTC.

The V gene is TRBV6-5, the J gene TRBJ2-7, with a possible D match to TRBD1 (5 bases). The CDR3 is 13 amino acids. V was trimmed by 6 bases and J by 2 bases, leaving 11 bases between them. Germline V gives CDR1 MNHEY, CDR2 SVGAGI. CDR3: CASRRTSTYEQYF. CDR3 nucleotide sequence: TGTGCCAGCAGGCGGACATCAACCTACGAGCAGTACTTC.

V and J are TRBV21-1 and TRBJ2-7; TRBD1 is the table's D call, not checked against the DNA. TRBV21-1 is an annotated pseudogene. The CDR3 runs to 17 residues. CDR3 in amino acids: CASSKGPGDRSSYEQYF. The CDR3 DNA sequence: TGTGCCAGCAGCAAAGGACCAGGGGACCGTAGCTCCTACGAGCAGTACTTC.

J is TRBJ2-4 and V is TRBV5-6; D call uncertain. The V gene's germline CDR1 is SGHDT and CDR2 YYEEEE. The germline V and J ends were trimmed by 0 bases and 9 bases, with 10 bases remaining between them. This CDR3 is 13 amino acids long. This CDR3 reads CASSLASETIQYF. CDR3 coding DNA: TGTGCCAGCAGCTTGGCTTCAGAAACCATTCAGTACTTC.

The V call is TRBV11-3, the J call TRBJ2-7; possible D gene TRBD2, 6 bases. The ends were cut back, 4 bases at V and 12 bases at J, with 13 bases in the middle. The germline CDR1 and CDR2 sequences are SGHNT and YENEEA. CDR3 size: 11 residues. CDR3 protein: CASSSGVFRYF. The CDR3 nucleotides are TGTGCCAGCAGCTCGGGGGTGTTTCGGTACTTC.

The chain carries TRBV11-2 and TRBJ2-4; 8 bases fit TRBD2. From germline, CDR1 is SGHAT and CDR2 FQNNGV. The CDR3 extends over 16 amino acids. V lost 5 bases to trimming and J lost 8 bases; unmatched junction nucleotides: 14. The CDR3 here is CASSQRRDVGGDIQYF. The DNA of the CDR3 is TGTGCCAGCAGCCAGAGGAGGGACGTCGGGGGGGACATTCAGTACTTC.

The chain is built from TRBV13 and TRBJ1-2, with 8 nucleotides matching TRBD1. The CDR3 has 19 amino acids. J was trimmed by 4 bases and V by 6 bases; bases with no gene match: 22. Germline V gives CDR1 PRHDT, CDR2 FYEKMQ (reference sequence). CDR3 nucleotide sequence: TGTGCCAGCAGAATGGACCCTACCTCAGTCAGGGGGCGTCGCTATGGCTACACCTTC. Protein: CASRMDPTSVRGRRYGYTF.

The genes are TRBV7-9 and TRBJ2-7; 8 bases line up with TRBD1. There are 15 residues in the CDR3. Per the germline V gene, CDR1 is SEHNR and CDR2 is FQNEAQ (reference sequence). V shed 4 bases, J shed 3 bases, and the junction held 8 bases outside the gene matches. The CDR3 nucleotides are TGTGCCAGCAGCTCACCCGGGACAGGATACTACGAGCAGTACTTC. Translated, it gives CASSSPGTGYYEQYF. The whole variable domain, filled in from reference TRBV7-9 and TRBJ2-7, reads DTGVSQNPRHKITKRGQNVTFRCDPISEHNRLYWYRQTLGQGPEFLTYFQNEAQLEKSRLLSDRFSAERPKGSFSTLEIQRTEQGDSAMYLCASSSPGTGYYEQYFGPGTRLTVT.

V gene TRBV19 combines with J gene TRBJ2-3; 11 nucleotides align to TRBD2. The CDR3 runs 14 residues. CDR1 and CDR2 from the germline V gene are LNHDA and SQIVND (reference sequence). V lost 4 bases to trimming and J lost 4 bases; unmatched junction nucleotides: 1. CDR3 sequence: CASSTSGRPDTQYF. The CDR3 DNA reads TGTGCCAGTAGTACTAGCGGGAGGCCAGATACGCAGTATTTT.

The chain joins TRBV19 to TRBJ2-7, with 11 bases lining up with TRBD1. The germline V gene has CDR1 LNHDA and CDR2 SQIVND (reference sequence). The V gene end was trimmed by 3 bases and the J gene end by 4 bases; junction bases not matched to a gene: 2. This CDR3 has 14 amino acids. CDR3 sequence: CASSIGDRGYEQYF. CDR3 in DNA: TGTGCCAGTAGTATTGGGGACAGGGGGTACGAGCAGTACTTC.

The rearrangement joins TRBV28 to TRBJ1-1; 10 bases match TRBD1. The germline V gene encodes CDR1 MDHEN and CDR2 SYDVKM. The CDR3 extends over 15 amino acids. V was clipped by 7 bases and J by 5 bases; unmatched bases: 10. The CDR3 DNA sequence: TGTGCCAGCACCCTTCTGGGACAGGGGATTACTGAAGCTTTCTTT. Its translation is CASTLLGQGITEAFF.

The chain is built from TRBV15 and TRBJ2-5; TRBD2 matches 8 bases. With V trimmed by 0 bases and J by 1 base, 13 bases remained unmatched. Germline loops: CDR1 LNHNV, CDR2 YYDKDF (reference sequence). The CDR3 sequence is 19 residues long. The CDR3 DNA reads as TGTGCCACCAGCAGAGATTTCTTGACGGGAGGGCCCCCCCAAGAGACCCAGTACTTC. Translating gives CATSRDFLTGGPPQETQYF. Drawing the rest from reference TRBV15 and TRBJ2-5, the complete variable domain is DAMVIQNPRYQVTQFGKPVTLSCSQTLNHNVMYWYQQKSSQAPKLLFHYYDKDFNNEADTPDNFQSRRPNTSFCFLDIRSPGLGDTAMYLCATSRDFLTGGPPQETQYFGPGTRLLVL.

The chain combines TRBV10-3 with TRBJ2-7; 9 nucleotides align to TRBD2. The CDR3 consists of 16 residues. The V gene end was trimmed by 3 bases and the J gene end by 2 bases; junction bases not matched to a gene: 8. Per germline, CDR1 ENHRY and CDR2 SYGVKD. The CDR3 loop is CAISELREGPTYEQYF. The CDR3 DNA is TGTGCCATCAGTGAACTGCGGGAGGGCCCAACCTACGAGCAGTACTTC.

This clone was recorded once. This chain connects TRBV19 to TRBJ1-2; 9 positions agree with TRBD1. CDR1 and CDR2 from the germline V gene are LNHDA and SQIVND (reference sequence). The V segment lost 3 bases and the J segment 4 bases; nucleotides outside the gene matches: 6. This CDR3 comprises 15 residues. The chain's CDR3 is CASSMPGQGSYGYTF. In nucleotides, the CDR3 is TGTGCCAGTAGTATGCCGGGACAGGGAAGCTATGGCTACACCTTC. Together with reference TRBV19 and TRBJ1-2, the CDR3 gives the full variable domain: DGGITQSPKYLFRKEGQNVTLSCEQNLNHDAMYWYRQDPGQGLRLIYYSQIVNDFQKGDIAEGYSVSREKKESFPLTVTSAQKNPTAFYLCASSMPGQGSYGYTFGSGTRLTVV.

The CDR3 loop is CASSYSITFGYTF. The CDR3 DNA is TGTGCCAGCAGTTACTCGATCACATTCGGCTACACCTTC. The chain carries TRBV6-5 and TRBJ1-2; D is unclear. Deletions cut 0 bases from V and 8 bases from J, with 10 bases between. This CDR3 has 13 amino acids. CDR1 and CDR2 (germline): MNHEY, SVGAGI.